One sample yielded the 24 T cell receptor beta chains listed below, sequenced in a study of immune heterogeneity within non-small cell lung tumors. Template came from bulk tumor genomic DNA, at around 630 ng per sample. Several biopsies were spaced far apart within each primary tumor and obtained as surgery took place. Samples came from untreated patients having curative surgery for newly diagnosed non-small cell lung cancer. It was with 32 V and 13 J primers that multiplex PCR amplified TCR beta CDR3. One entry per CDR3 protein, called by TCRdb with MiXCR from the multiplex PCR reads. The repertoire includes approximately 6,000 distinct CDR3 sequences, 21% of them detected once, and 8% to 10% sits in the top ten. Specimen: lung tumor tissue. The source is a woman in her sixties or seventies with non-small cell lung cancer.

This clonotype is labeled medium-sized. The J gene is TRBJ2-1, the V gene TRBV7-7; 7 positions match TRBD1. The CDR3 runs to 16 residues. V was clipped by 3 bases and J by 0 bases; unmatched bases: 5. Germline V lookup: CDR1 SSHAT, CDR2 FNYEAQ (reference sequence). The CDR3, as DNA: TGTGCCAGCAGCTTCACCACAGGGGACTCCTACAATGAGCAGTTCTTC. Protein sequence: CASSFTTGDSYNEQFF.

The chain employs TRBV11-2 and TRBJ2-1; 10 bases align to TRBD2. V lost 7 bases, J lost 10 bases, and 10 bases stayed unmatched. The CDR3 is made up of 14 amino acids. Per the germline V gene, CDR1 is SGHAT and CDR2 is FQNNGV. This CDR3 reads CASIPSGRDWEQFF. The DNA for the CDR3 is TGTGCCAGCATCCCCAGCGGGAGGGATTGGGAGCAGTTCTTC.

This clonotype was recorded at least ten times. V usage is TRBV19 and J usage is TRBJ2-2; D possibly corresponds to TRBD1 (6 bases). The V gene lost 5 bases and the J gene lost 4 bases, with 14 bases spanning the gap. Germline values: CDR1 LNHDA, CDR2 SQIVND (reference sequence). The CDR3 extends over 15 amino acids. This CDR3 reads CASSVPGTLTGELFF. The CDR3 DNA is TGTGCCAGTAGTGTCCCCGGGACACTCACCGGGGAGCTGTTTTTT.

This clonotype is deemed medium-sized. The chain has TRBV6-2 or TRBV6-3 and TRBJ2-5, with D unclear. CDR1 and CDR2 from the germline V gene are MNHEY and SVGEGT. This CDR3 is 11 amino acids long. Trimming took off 2 bases at V and 5 bases at J, with 3 bases between the two ends. CDR3 bases: TGTGCCAGCAGTTACGGGGAGACCCAGTACTTC. Its protein is CASSYGETQYF.

V gene TRBV5-4 combines with J gene TRBJ2-7, with unresolved D. CDR1 SGHNT and CDR2 YYREEE come from the germline V gene (reference sequence). CDR3 size: 14 residues. With 4 bases removed from V and 2 bases from J, the gap between germline ends came to 13 bases. CDR3 protein: CASSPEQPTYEQYF. CDR3 DNA sequence: TGTGCCAGCAGCCCGGAGCAACCAACCTACGAGCAGTACTTC.

About this clonotype: This sequence may be a read error, since a much larger clone differs from it by one base. The V gene is TRBV6-2 or TRBV6-3, the J gene TRBJ2-3; 15 bases agree with TRBD2. Germline V gene data show CDR1 as MNHEY and CDR2 as SVGEGT. The CDR3 consists of 16 residues. The CDR3 region has the DNA TGTTCCAGCAACGGACTAGCGGGAGGGCCCCCAGATACGCAGTATTTT. Translation: CSSNGLAGGPPDTQYF.

This clonotype is medium-sized within its sample. The chain is built from TRBV28 and TRBJ1-5, with a possible D match to TRBD1 (5 bases). CDR3 length: 15 residues. V lost 4 bases to trimming and J lost 5 bases, with 15 bases between them. Germline V gene data show CDR1 as MDHEN and CDR2 as SYDVKM. For the CDR3, the DNA is TGTGCCAGCAGTTCGGGGGTCTCTGCGGATCAGCCCCAGCATTTT. This gives the protein CASSSGVSADQPQHF.

This clonotype was found many times. The chain is built from TRBV7-8 and TRBJ2-1; D unclear. The CDR3 spans 12 residues. V was cut by 5 bases and J by 10 bases, with 12 bases left in between. Germline CDR1 reads SGHVS; CDR2 reads FQNEAQ. In nucleotides, the CDR3 is TGTGCCAGCAGCGTGACCCCTCGGGAGCAGTTCTTC. Its translation is CASSVTPREQFF.

Concerning this clonotype itself: A read error may explain this, as a much larger clone is one base away. The gene calls are TRBV11-2 and TRBJ2-7; 9 nucleotides match TRBD1. Germline-derived CDR1 and CDR2 are SGHAT and FQNNGV. The CDR3 consists of 14 residues. CDR3 sequence: CAISLVVTGGEQYF. The CDR3 DNA sequence: TGTGCCATCAGCTTAGTCGTGACAGGGGGCGAGCAGTACTTC.

A note on this clonotype: Being one base from a much bigger clone, this may be a read error. The chain has TRBV20-1 and TRBJ2-3, with D possibly being TRBD1 or TRBD2 (5 bases each). The germline V gene has CDR1 DFQATT and CDR2 SNEGSKA (reference sequence). CDR3 length equals 15 residues. Trimming left V 7 bases short and J 2 bases short, with 19 bases between. The CDR3 here is CSGTLSGTYTDTQYF. CDR3 nucleotide sequence: TGCAGTGGCACACTCTCCGGGACCTACACAGATACGCAGTATTTT.

This clonotype is categorized as large (0.1 to 1%). The gene calls are TRBV20-1 and TRBJ2-7; 14 bases fit TRBD2. The CDR3 length is 16 residues. J gave up 3 bases and V 4 bases, and 8 bases lay outside the gene matches. The germline gives CDR1 DFQATT, CDR2 SNEGSKA (reference sequence). The CDR3 spells CSAIDAGLAGGYEQYF. For the CDR3, the DNA is TGCAGTGCTATAGACGCCGGACTAGCGGGGGGCTACGAGCAGTACTTC.

This clonotype was recorded many times. The DNA for the CDR3 is TGTGCCAGCAGCCGTCGGGGGGCCCAAGAGACCCAGTACTTC. Translation gives CASSRRGAQETQYF. The V and J genes are TRBV6-1 and TRBJ2-5; D is possibly TRBD2 (7 bases). The CDR3 runs 14 residues. Per the germline V gene, CDR1 is MNHNS and CDR2 is SASEGT. Trimming pared 6 bases from V and 1 base from J, leaving 12 bases between.

This clonotype was seen ten or more times. The CDR3 reads CASSALQGAPLDTQYF. CDR3 DNA sequence: TGTGCCAGCAGCGCCTTACAGGGGGCACCACTAGATACGCAGTATTTT. This chain joins TRBV7-3 and TRBJ2-3, with 9 bases that match TRBD1. The V and J ends lost 5 bases and 5 bases, in that order; junction bases with no gene match: 11. The CDR3 sequence is 16 residues long. Germline V gene lookup returns CDR1 SGHTA and CDR2 FQGTGA.

This clonotype counts as medium-sized. This chain uses TRBV6-1 with TRBJ1-1, with D tentatively TRBD1 (6 bases). V was cut by 7 bases and J by 3 bases, with 21 bases left in between. Germline CDR1 and CDR2: MNHNS and SASEGT. The CDR3 contains 16 residues. CDR3 protein: CASTKNGGGGYTEAFF. CDR3 DNA: TGTGCCAGCACCAAAAACGGGGGGGGCGGGTACACTGAAGCTTTCTTT.

This clonotype is labeled medium-sized. The chain combines TRBV29-1 with TRBJ1-1; 9 bases are a match to TRBD1. The length of the CDR3 is 11 residues. CDR1 is SQVTM, CDR2 ANQGSEA, per germline. V gave up 6 bases and J gave up 7 bases; unmatched junction bases: 3. This CDR3 reads CSVGTGYEAFF. The CDR3 DNA sequence: TGCAGCGTCGGGACAGGGTATGAAGCTTTCTTT.

This clonotype was seen only a few times. J is TRBJ1-2 and V is TRBV3-1; maybe TRBD1 (6 bases). Per germline, CDR1 LGHDT and CDR2 YNNKEL (reference sequence). Trimming stripped 2 bases from V and 8 bases from J, with 12 bases between. The CDR3 spans 13 residues. The CDR3 DNA reads TGTGCCAGCAGCCAACATCTCAGGGGAGGCTACACCTTC. Protein: CASSQHLRGGYTF.

By frequency in the sample, this clonotype is medium-sized. The J gene is TRBJ2-1, the V gene TRBV12-3 or TRBV12-4; D might be TRBD1 or TRBD2, each matching 5 bases. Trimming removed 5 bases at V and 0 bases at J, with 11 bases between. This CDR3 has 15 residues. As DNA, the CDR3 is TGTGCCAGCAGTGCCCCAGGGAGCTCCTACAATGAGCAGTTCTTC. This encodes CASSAPGSSYNEQFF.

This chain links TRBV2 with TRBJ2-1; 7 positions agree with TRBD1. This CDR3 is built from 15 residues. V shed 6 bases, J shed 0 bases, and the junction held 5 bases outside the gene matches. CDR1 is SNHLY, CDR2 FYNNEI, per germline. The CDR3 nucleotides are TGTGCCAGCAGGCAGGGGGACAACTCCTACAATGAGCAGTTCTTC. This sequence encodes CASRQGDNSYNEQFF.

This clonotype ranks as medium-sized (0.01 to 0.1%). This sequence joins TRBV7-8 and TRBJ2-7; a weak D match, TRBD1 (5 bases). CDR1 is SGHVS and CDR2 is FQNEAQ in the germline V gene. V lost 0 bases and J lost 3, with 15 bases in between. CDR3 length equals 16 residues. The CDR3 nucleotides are TGTGCCAGCAGCTTAGCGGGGCCTAGTCCATTCTACGAGCAGTACTTC. It specifies CASSLAGPSPFYEQYF.

This clonotype has ten or more counts. The chain has TRBV20-1 and TRBJ2-1; 14 nucleotides align to TRBD2. The germline gives CDR1 DFQATT, CDR2 SNEGSKA (reference sequence). V lost 6 bases, J lost 9 bases, and 7 bases stayed unmatched. CDR3 length equals 14 residues. The CDR3: CSATGTSGRGEQFF. Here the CDR3 DNA reads TGCAGTGCCACCGGGACTAGCGGGAGAGGTGAGCAGTTCTTC.

This clonotype was seen only once. The rearrangement uses TRBV5-8 and TRBJ2-5; possible D gene TRBD2, 6 bases. This CDR3 is 15 amino acids long. The germline V gene has CDR1 SGHTS and CDR2 YDEGEE. V was clipped by 2 bases and J by 3 bases, with 14 bases between them. CDR3 region: CASSFQGQREETQYF. CDR3 nucleotide sequence: TGTGCCAGCAGCTTTCAAGGTCAGCGGGAAGAGACCCAGTACTTC.

Relative to its sample, this clonotype is medium-sized. The chain recombines TRBV27 with TRBJ1-6, with D possibly matching TRBD1 (5 bases). Per the germline V gene, CDR1 is MNHEY and CDR2 is SMNVEV (reference sequence). This CDR3 has 12 residues. V lost 6 bases and J 7 bases, leaving 7 bases between the germline ends. This CDR3 is CASRRQNSPLHF. The CDR3 region has the DNA TGTGCCAGCAGGCGACAGAATTCACCCCTCCACTTT.

By proportion, this clonotype is medium-sized. The chain joins TRBV19 to TRBJ2-7, with a possible D match to TRBD2 (5 bases). V lost 6 bases, J lost 0 bases, and 12 bases lay in between. The CDR3 runs to 14 residues. Germline CDR1 LNHDA, CDR2 SQIVND (reference sequence). CDR3 in DNA: TGTGCCAGTAGGGACTCCGTGAGCTCCTACGAGCAGTACTTC. Translated: CASRDSVSSYEQYF.

Comment on this clonotype: One end of the junction is discordant with germline, which a read error may explain. The chain recombines TRBV10-2 with TRBJ1-3, with no clear D. Per the germline V gene, CDR1 is WSHSY and CDR2 is SAAADI. The CDR3 totals 12 residues. In nucleotides, the CDR3 is TGCACCAGCAAGCACTCTGGAAACACCATATATTTT. Translated: CTSKHSGNTIYF.